This TCR beta chain derives from a study of T-cell memory formation after mild COVID-19. TCRdb re-analysed the 5' RACE reads in MiXCR, keeping a single row per CDR3 protein. Of 170,000 or so distinct CDR3 sequences listed, about 28% are singletons. The CDR3 is 15 amino acids. V lost 3 bases, J lost 4 bases, and 4 bases stayed unmatched. The germline V gene encodes CDR1 KGHSH and CDR2 LQKENI. Overall study results and limits: Shrinking CD4+ clones resided mostly in CM and EM, and CD8+ ones in EMRA.

This clonotype turned up a few times. The antigen remains unidentified. Sequenced input: PBMCs or a T cell subset sorted from them (not recorded which). This chain joins TRBV18 and TRBJ1-5, with 9 bases fitting TRBD1. The clonotype comes from an adult woman who had mild COVID-19 (a few samples of this study predate the infection). Cell type and time point are not known. The CDR3, as DNA: TGTGCCAGCTCACCTCAGACAGGGGGTAATCAGCCCCAGCATTTT. Translating it yields CASSPQTGGNQPQHF.